These T cell receptor beta chains were read from a single sample in a study of blood T cell repertoires in COVID-19. Produced via immunoSEQ multiplex PCR; TCRdb's table is partial and in-frame only. This sample yields about 270,000 clones, of which around 83% are seen a single time; approximately 5.9% belongs to the top ten. Sequenced: peripheral blood. The receptor source for this set is an elderly man with acute or convalescent COVID-19. The CDR3 runs from the conserved cysteine through the conserved F or W. The D gene is left open where the match is weak. The size of a clone is reported for some rows only, either as once, few or many, or as a class for expanded clones.

j_gene: TRBJ2-1; v_gene: TRBV7-2; abundance: .; d_gene: TRBD1; CDR3nt: TGTGCCAGCAGCTTTTCGGGACAGGGCTCCTACAATGAGCAGTTCTTC; CDR3aa: CASSFSGQGSYNEQFF
j_gene: TRBJ2-5; v_gene: TRBV3-1/TRBV3-2; abundance: .; d_gene: TRBD1; CDR3nt: TGTGCCAGCAGGACAGGGGCAGATCAAGAGACCCAGTACTTC; CDR3aa: CASRTGADQETQYF
j_gene: TRBJ2-7; v_gene: TRBV7-2; abundance: .; d_gene: TRBD2; CDR3nt: TGTGCCAGCAGCTTAGCCGGGACTAGCGGCTACGAGCAGTACTTC; CDR3aa: CASSLAGTSGYEQYF
j_gene: TRBJ2-7; v_gene: TRBV10-3; abundance: .; d_gene: TRBD2; CDR3nt: TGTGCCATCAGTGAGGTCGCTAGCGGGACGGACGAGCAGTACTTC; CDR3aa: CAISEVASGTDEQYF
j_gene: TRBJ2-5; v_gene: TRBV12-5; abundance: .; d_gene: .; CDR3nt: TGTGCTAGTGGTTTGGCAGCGCCCGGCCGTCGCGGGACCCAGTACTTC; CDR3aa: CASGLAAPGRRGTQYF
j_gene: TRBJ2-7; v_gene: TRBV7-3; abundance: .; d_gene: TRBD2; CDR3nt: TGTGCCAGCAGCTCCACCAGGCGCAGCGGGAGGACCCCACGCGAGCAGTACTTC; CDR3aa: CASSSTRRSGRTPREQYF
j_gene: TRBJ1-3; v_gene: TRBV2; abundance: few; d_gene: .; CDR3nt: TGTGCCAGCAGTGAAGAGATCAGCTCTGGAAACACCATATATTTT; CDR3aa: CASSEEISSGNTIYF
j_gene: TRBJ1-2; v_gene: TRBV6-5; abundance: .; d_gene: .; CDR3nt: TGTGCCAGCAGTTACAAGAGGGTCAATGGCTACACCTTC; CDR3aa: CASSYKRVNGYTF
j_gene: TRBJ2-7; v_gene: TRBV28; abundance: .; d_gene: .; CDR3nt: TGTGCCAGCACAAGCGGACAGCCCTACGAGCAGTACTTC; CDR3aa: CASTSGQPYEQYF
j_gene: TRBJ2-7; v_gene: TRBV6-5; abundance: .; d_gene: TRBD2; CDR3nt: TGTGCCAGCAGTTCGGCGGGAGGGACCTACGAGCAGTACTTC; CDR3aa: CASSSAGGTYEQYF
j_gene: TRBJ2-3; v_gene: TRBV30; abundance: .; d_gene: TRBD1; CDR3nt: TGTGCCGGGAGACAGGGCCTCCTCACAGATACGCAGTATTTT; CDR3aa: CAGRQGLLTDTQYF
j_gene: TRBJ2-3; v_gene: TRBV28; abundance: once; d_gene: TRBD2; CDR3nt: TGTGCCAGCAGTGCAGCGGGAGGGTTGACAGATACGCAGTATTTT; CDR3aa: CASSAAGGLTDTQYF
j_gene: TRBJ2-2; v_gene: TRBV13; abundance: .; d_gene: TRBD2; CDR3nt: TGTGCCAGCAGCGTCGGACTAGCGGGAGGCACCGGGGAGCTGTTTTTT; CDR3aa: CASSVGLAGGTGELFF
j_gene: TRBJ2-1; v_gene: TRBV30; abundance: .; d_gene: TRBD2; CDR3nt: TGTGCCTGGAGGGTAGCGGGAGGGAGGAATGAGCAGTTCTTC; CDR3aa: CAWRVAGGRNEQFF
j_gene: TRBJ1-1; v_gene: TRBV19; abundance: .; d_gene: .; CDR3nt: TGTGCCAGTAGTCCGCAGGATCCCGTTCCCGAAGCTTTCTTT; CDR3aa: CASSPQDPVPEAFF
j_gene: TRBJ2-3; v_gene: TRBV2; abundance: .; d_gene: TRBD2; CDR3nt: TGTGCCAGCAGTACGGGAGGCCCAGATACGCAGTATTTT; CDR3aa: CASSTGGPDTQYF
j_gene: TRBJ1-4; v_gene: TRBV5-1; abundance: .; d_gene: .; CDR3nt: TGCGCCAGCAGCTTGGGAGCCGCAACTAATGAAAAACTGTTTTTT; CDR3aa: CASSLGAATNEKLFF
j_gene: TRBJ1-2; v_gene: TRBV5-6; abundance: .; d_gene: .; CDR3nt: TGTGCCAGCAGCTTGGGCCGGGACTTTAGGACCTTC; CDR3aa: CASSLGRDFRTF
j_gene: TRBJ1-5; v_gene: TRBV6-1; abundance: .; d_gene: .; CDR3nt: TGTGCCAGCAGTGAGAACAGGTTTAGCAATCAGCCCCAGCATTTT; CDR3aa: CASSENRFSNQPQHF
j_gene: TRBJ1-3; v_gene: TRBV30; abundance: few; d_gene: .; CDR3nt: TGTGCCTGGAGTGTAGGGGGAAGCGGAAACACCATATATTTT; CDR3aa: CAWSVGGSGNTIYF
j_gene: TRBJ1-4; v_gene: TRBV27; abundance: .; d_gene: TRBD1; CDR3nt: TGTGCCAGTCAACGGGACAGGGCCCTACCTAATGAAAAACTGTTTTTT; CDR3aa: CASQRDRALPNEKLFF
j_gene: TRBJ2-5; v_gene: TRBV11-2; abundance: .; d_gene: TRBD1; CDR3nt: TGTGCCAGCAGCTTAGAGGGACAGGGACAAGAGACCCAGTACTTC; CDR3aa: CASSLEGQGQETQYF
j_gene: TRBJ1-6; v_gene: TRBV12-3/TRBV12-4; abundance: few; d_gene: .; CDR3nt: TGTGCCAGCTCGGGCCAAGGGGATTCACCCCTCCACTTT; CDR3aa: CASSGQGDSPLHF
j_gene: TRBJ1-5; v_gene: TRBV3-1/TRBV3-2; abundance: .; d_gene: TRBD1; CDR3nt: TGTGCCAGCAGCCAAGGGACAGGGCTGCAGCCCCAGCATTTT; CDR3aa: CASSQGTGLQPQHF
j_gene: TRBJ2-2; v_gene: TRBV5-4; abundance: .; d_gene: TRBD2; CDR3nt: TGTGCCAGCAGCTTTTGGCTAGCGGGGGCAGCCGGGGAGCTGTTTTTT; CDR3aa: CASSFWLAGAAGELFF
j_gene: TRBJ2-7; v_gene: TRBV19; abundance: .; d_gene: TRBD1; CDR3nt: TGTGCCAGTAGTATTAAAAGGACAGGGTTGAGGGGCGAGCAGTACTTC; CDR3aa: CASSIKRTGLRGEQYF
j_gene: TRBJ1-5; v_gene: TRBV24-1; abundance: once; d_gene: .; CDR3nt: TGTGCCACCAGCCCAAAGGACACGGGTGGCAATCAGCCCCAGCATTTT; CDR3aa: CATSPKDTGGNQPQHF
j_gene: TRBJ2-1; v_gene: TRBV9; abundance: .; d_gene: TRBD2; CDR3nt: TGTGCCAGCAGCACACGACTAGCGGGAGGGGGGAATGAGCAGTTCTTC; CDR3aa: CASSTRLAGGGNEQFF
j_gene: TRBJ2-7; v_gene: TRBV19; abundance: .; d_gene: .; CDR3nt: TGTGCCAGTAGCACACAGGGCAACGAGCAGTACTTC; CDR3aa: CASSTQGNEQYF
j_gene: TRBJ2-1; v_gene: TRBV19; abundance: .; d_gene: TRBD2; CDR3nt: TGTGCCAGTAGTATATTGTCTAGCGGGAGTTACAATGAGCAGTTCTTC; CDR3aa: CASSILSSGSYNEQFF
j_gene: TRBJ1-1; v_gene: TRBV2; abundance: .; d_gene: .; CDR3nt: TGTGCCAGCAGTGACGAGGGGAGGACTGAAGCTTTCTTT; CDR3aa: CASSDEGRTEAFF
j_gene: TRBJ1-2; v_gene: TRBV18; abundance: .; d_gene: .; CDR3nt: TGTGCCAGCTCCCCTAGGACAGAGGGGGGCTACACCTTC; CDR3aa: CASSPRTEGGYTF
j_gene: TRBJ2-5; v_gene: TRBV4-1; abundance: .; d_gene: .; CDR3nt: TGCGCCAGCAGCCAAGAAGAGGCGGAACAAGAGACCCAGTACTTC; CDR3aa: CASSQEEAEQETQYF
j_gene: TRBJ2-5; v_gene: TRBV19; abundance: .; d_gene: TRBD2; CDR3nt: TGTGCCAGTAGTAGGGGGGGGATTGAGACCCAGTACTTC; CDR3aa: CASSRGGIETQYF
j_gene: TRBJ1-2; v_gene: TRBV5-6; abundance: .; d_gene: .; CDR3nt: TGTGCCAGCAGCTCGCCTGAGACTGGAAACTATGGCTACACCTTC; CDR3aa: CASSSPETGNYGYTF
j_gene: TRBJ2-7; v_gene: TRBV4-1; abundance: .; d_gene: .; CDR3nt: TGCGCCAGCAGCCAAGGGGCTACCGGGGAAGGCTACGAGCAGTACTTC; CDR3aa: CASSQGATGEGYEQYF
j_gene: TRBJ2-2; v_gene: TRBV2; abundance: .; d_gene: TRBD1; CDR3nt: TGTGCCAGCAGTGAATACAGGGGGGTTCGGGCCGGGGAGCTGTTTTTT; CDR3aa: CASSEYRGVRAGELFF
j_gene: TRBJ2-2; v_gene: TRBV9; abundance: .; d_gene: TRBD2; CDR3nt: TGTGCCAGCAGCGTAGGAAGCCCGGGACTACTCAGGGCCGGGGAGCTGTTTTTT; CDR3aa: CASSVGSPGLLRAGELFF
j_gene: TRBJ2-5; v_gene: TRBV6-2/TRBV6-3; abundance: .; d_gene: TRBD2; CDR3nt: TGTGCCAGCAGTTACCCGACTAGCGGAGGAAAGACCCAGTACTTC; CDR3aa: CASSYPTSGGKTQYF
j_gene: TRBJ2-7; v_gene: TRBV11-2; abundance: .; d_gene: TRBD2; CDR3nt: TGTGCCAGCAGCTTAGCAGCGGGGCCCTACGAGCAGTACTTC; CDR3aa: CASSLAAGPYEQYF
j_gene: TRBJ2-1; v_gene: TRBV7-9; abundance: .; d_gene: .; CDR3nt: TGTGCCAGCAGCAAGACAGTGGGAACCTACAATGAGCAGTTCTTC; CDR3aa: CASSKTVGTYNEQFF
j_gene: TRBJ2-5; v_gene: TRBV6-5; abundance: .; d_gene: TRBD1; CDR3nt: TGTGCCAGCAGCGAGGGGACAGCCCAAGAGACCCAGTACTTC; CDR3aa: CASSEGTAQETQYF
j_gene: TRBJ1-6; v_gene: TRBV28; abundance: once; d_gene: TRBD1; CDR3nt: TGTGCCAGCAGACACCCTGGACAGGGAGACTCACCCCTCCACTTT; CDR3aa: CASRHPGQGDSPLHF
j_gene: TRBJ2-2; v_gene: TRBV6-5; abundance: .; d_gene: .; CDR3nt: TGTGCCAGCAGTTACTCTAGGGAGCTGAACACCGGGGAGCTGTTTTTT; CDR3aa: CASSYSRELNTGELFF
j_gene: TRBJ1-2; v_gene: TRBV28; abundance: .; d_gene: .; CDR3nt: TGTGCCAGCAGTTTATTAGCGGGGAACTATGGCTACACCTTC; CDR3aa: CASSLLAGNYGYTF